The rows below give T cell receptor beta chains drawn from one sample of a study of PD-1 blockade in classical Hodgkin lymphoma. Measured with immunoSEQ multiplex PCR; TCRdb has only the in-frame clones, and not every one. Here the sample spans tens of thousands of clones, roughly nine tenths being singletons. The source was peripheral blood mononuclear cells (PBMCs), collected before the fourth cycle of nivolumab. The receptors stem from a human donor with classical Hodgkin lymphoma. Both conserved end residues are trimmed from each CDR3. Each record gives: V gene, CDR3 protein.

TRBV7-9 | ASSLSGVGEKLF
TRBV6-6 | ASKDRADNEQF
TRBV5-1 | ASSREGPGNGYT
TRBV19 | ATTPGTGVYEQY
TRBV5-1 | ASSLPVGPSHGYT
TRBV5-1 | ASSWGTDGNTIY
TRBV5-1 | ASSMTGSNNSPLH
TRBV5-1 | ASSLGSGNTIY
TRBV5-1 | ASSLGDSQGETQY
TRBV27 | ASSQHDRVYEQY
TRBV5-6 | ASSFLNTGELF
TRBV5-4 | ASTQRGSWSPTNEKLF
TRBV6-5 | ASRKGQGHEQY
TRBV7-2 | ASSLGGTDTDTQY
TRBV6-6 | ASSTPRQGSYGYT
TRBV6-5 | ASSYFGTGTYEQY
TRBV5-1 | ASSLGQEFYEQY
TRBV5-1 | ASKVTAVGTDTQY
TRBV2 | ASSPTGGAGYT
TRBV15 | ATSGVGVNQPQH
TRBV5-6 | ASSLGATGGWGYT
TRBV5-1 | ASMILAGAYEQY
TRBV5-1 | ASSASGGSTGELF
TRBV13 | ASSFRGVSYEQY
TRBV30 | AWSQTGTVTGELF
TRBV27 | ASSQGFSTDTQY
TRBV9 | ASSVASVGSGNTIY
TRBV6-6 | AIIGNTEAF
TRBV2 | ASSDQGPSVSPLH
TRBV5-1 | ASSLDPSRTEAF
TRBV2 | ASSPGTVGEKLF
TRBV5-1 | ASSSFPSTGNYGYT
TRBV7-9 | ASSIGQGSTGELF
TRBV29-1 | SVVTGVSSYEQY
TRBV28 | ASSPGGTMNYGYT
TRBV5-1 | ASSLGPGLGYQETQY
TRBV6-1 | ASTDRGGHNEQF
TRBV6-1 | ASSELGTGANYGYT
TRBV19 | ASIPGTGNTEAF
TRBV21-1 | ASSLEGPPNSPLH
TRBV5-1 | ASSLEVTGELF
TRBV19 | ASSIDLWIAEPDEQF
TRBV7-8 | ASSLTAGMNTEAF
TRBV6-6 | ASRAGTQYNEQF
TRBV7-2 | ASSSQQGATEAF
TRBV10-3 | AIGGSTGELF
TRBV7-9 | ASSFPSLLGTQY
TRBV11-3 | ASSLVGVRGEQF
TRBV29-1 | SVHVASGWTGELF
TRBV5-1 | ASRPGTATDTQY
TRBV30 | ALTRTGETLSPATIS
TRBV6-6 | ASTGTGGHTGELF
TRBV27 | ASSPIGTPSTNEKLF
TRBV6-4 | ASSESRAFGGRNQPQH
TRBV4-1 | ASSQGEAGGSPLH
TRBV6-5 | ASKAGTGSYEQY
TRBV5-1 | ASSLNPAKLAGYT